This is a list of T cell receptor beta chains from one sample in a study of beta chain features in type 1 diabetes. Sequenced by immunoSEQ multiplex PCR; TCRdb stores in-frame clones only, minus some. Altogether 140,000 or so clones are present, 9% to 9.5% being singletons, with the ten largest covering roughly 0.69%. The sample was central memory CD4+ T cells from blood. These receptors were obtained from a man aged 18 to 30 in good health. Both conserved end residues are part of each CDR3. The D gene is left open where the match is weak. Expanded clones are given a class, and other clones once, few, many or no size at all.

size,D,J,length,V,CDR3,DNA
few,TRBD1,TRBJ1-5,17,TRBV19,CASSRGQGEVGNQPQHF,TGTGCCAGTAGTCGGGGACAGGGCGAAGTTGGCAATCAGCCCCAGCATTTT
few,.,TRBJ2-6,15,TRBV27,CASRDISSGANVLTF,TGTGCCAGCAGGGACATTAGCTCTGGGGCCAACGTCCTGACTTTC
.,TRBD2,TRBJ2-1,16,TRBV7-3,CASSLTGSGGADEQFF,TGTGCCAGCAGCTTAACGGGTAGCGGGGGGGCCGATGAGCAGTTCTTC
few,.,TRBJ2-3,14,TRBV18,CASSEDLATDTQYF,TGTGCCAGCTCAGAAGACCTAGCTACAGATACGCAGTATTTT
.,TRBD2,TRBJ2-3,15,TRBV18,CASSLYSGEVNTQYF,TGTGCCAGCTCACTCTACAGCGGGGAGGTAAATACGCAGTATTTT
few,.,TRBJ2-3,16,TRBV4-1,CASSQETTTGTDTQYF,TGCGCCAGCAGCCAAGAAACCACCACTGGCACAGATACGCAGTATTTT
few,.,TRBJ2-5,13,TRBV27,CASSFQGGETQYF,TGTGCCAGCAGTTTCCAGGGAGGCGAGACCCAGTACTTC
few,TRBD1,TRBJ2-5,15,TRBV19,CASSDRDRAQETQYF,TGTGCCAGTAGTGACAGGGACAGAGCCCAAGAGACCCAGTACTTC
few,TRBD1,TRBJ1-2,14,TRBV19,CASSTLDRVYGYTF,TGTGCCAGTAGTACCCTGGACAGGGTCTATGGCTACACCTTC
.,.,TRBJ2-3,12,TRBV30,CAWRRETDTQYF,TGTGCCTGGAGACGGGAGACAGATACGCAGTATTTT
.,.,TRBJ2-2,14,TRBV6-6,CASMGATNTGELFF,TGTGCCAGCATGGGGGCGACGAACACCGGGGAGCTGTTTTTT
few,TRBD1,TRBJ1-2,14,TRBV25-1,CASSQAGGNYGYTF,TGTGCCAGCAGTCAGGCAGGGGGTAACTATGGCTACACCTTC
few,TRBD1,TRBJ1-6,15,TRBV18,CASSPNGQGNSPLHF,TGTGCCAGCTCACCAAACGGACAGGGTAATTCACCCCTCCACTTT
.,TRBD2,TRBJ2-1,15,TRBV7-3,CASSLGGGAAGEQFF,TGTGCCAGCAGCTTAGGCGGGGGGGCCGCTGGTGAGCAGTTCTTC
few,TRBD1,TRBJ2-2,15,TRBV18,CASSLDRVGTGELFF,TGTGCCAGCTCACTCGACAGGGTTGGCACCGGGGAGCTGTTTTTT
.,TRBD1,TRBJ2-5,16,TRBV4-1,CASSQEQAGGQGTQYF,TGCGCCAGCAGCCAAGAACAAGCAGGGGGTCAAGGGACCCAGTACTTC
few,TRBD1,TRBJ1-2,15,TRBV30,CAWGPLGQGAFGYTF,TGTGCCTGGGGTCCCCTGGGACAGGGGGCTTTTGGCTACACCTTC
few,TRBD1,TRBJ2-3,15,TRBV7-3,CASSTGQGYKDTQYF,TGTGCCAGCAGCACAGGACAGGGTTATAAAGATACGCAGTATTTT
.,TRBD2,TRBJ2-3,15,TRBV6-1,CASSDAGGETDTQYF,TGTGCCAGCAGTGACGCGGGGGGGGAGACAGATACGCAGTATTTT
.,.,TRBJ2-5,15,TRBV7-2,CASSLARRDQETQYF,TGTGCCAGCAGCTTAGCACGCAGGGATCAAGAGACCCAGTACTTC
.,TRBD1,TRBJ2-7,13,TRBV7-2,CASSSRQGSKQYF,TGTGCCAGCAGCTCCCGACAGGGATCGAAGCAGTACTTC
.,.,TRBJ2-7,13,TRBV27,CASSLAPSYEQYF,TGTGCCAGCAGTTTGGCACCGTCCTACGAGCAGTACTTC
few,.,TRBJ2-7,16,TRBV7-2,CASSPRVRGKPYEQYF,TGTGCCAGCAGCCCTAGAGTGCGGGGAAAGCCGTACGAGCAGTACTTC
.,.,TRBJ2-5,15,TRBV6-1,CASRALPQGGETQYF,TGTGCCAGCAGGGCCCTCCCCCAAGGAGGAGAGACCCAGTACTTC
few,TRBD1,TRBJ2-5,14,TRBV9,CASSRTGAVETQYF,TGTGCCAGCAGCAGGACAGGAGCGGTAGAGACCCAGTACTTC
.,.,TRBJ1-6,16,TRBV27,CASSPWATGPNSPLHF,TGTGCCAGCAGTCCGTGGGCGACAGGACCCAATTCACCCCTCCACTTT
.,.,TRBJ1-2,15,TRBV25-1,CASSEKGRDNYGYTF,TGTGCCAGCAGTGAAAAGGGCAGGGATAACTATGGCTACACCTTC
.,.,TRBJ2-2,15,TRBV4-3,CASSQETGHTGELFF,TGCGCCAGCAGCCAAGAAACAGGGCACACCGGGGAGCTGTTTTTT
.,TRBD2,TRBJ2-1,20,TRBV6-4,CASSDSTGTSGGVSYNEQFF,TGTGCCAGCAGTGACTCGACTGGGACTAGCGGGGGGGTGTCCTACAATGAGCAGTTCTTC
.,.,TRBJ1-2,17,TRBV4-2,CASSQEFKFAGDYGYTF,TGTGCCAGCAGCCAAGAGTTTAAGTTCGCGGGGGACTATGGCTACACCTTC
few,.,TRBJ2-6,15,TRBV6-5,CASSYDGGKANVLTF,TGTGCCAGCAGTTACGACGGGGGTAAGGCCAACGTCCTGACTTTC
.,.,TRBJ2-2,15,TRBV11-3,CASSLVGARTGELFF,TGTGCCAGCAGCTTAGTGGGGGCGCGGACCGGGGAGCTGTTTTTT
few,.,TRBJ2-7,13,TRBV6-5,CASSPIRGNEQYF,TGTGCCAGCAGCCCAATCCGGGGGAACGAGCAGTACTTC
few,TRBD1,TRBJ2-1,17,TRBV18,CASSPRIGTGPYNEQFF,TGTGCCAGCTCACCAAGGATCGGGACAGGGCCCTACAATGAGCAGTTCTTC
.,.,TRBJ1-2,15,TRBV14,CASSQISGAMGGYTF,TGTGCCAGCAGCCAGATATCAGGGGCGATGGGTGGCTACACCTTC
few,.,TRBJ1-6,12,TRBV6-6,CASFDSFSPLHF,TGTGCCAGCTTTGACAGTTTTTCACCCCTCCACTTT
.,.,TRBJ2-2,13,TRBV7-9,CASSSQGTGELFF,TGTGCCAGCAGCTCGCAGGGGACCGGGGAGCTGTTTTTT
.,.,TRBJ2-7,16,TRBV5-5,CASSLGRQGGSYEQYF,TGTGCCAGCAGCTTAGGAAGGCAGGGAGGCTCCTACGAGCAGTACTTC
few,.,TRBJ2-5,15,TRBV4-2,CASSLGRGGRETQYF,TGTGCCAGCAGCTTGGGGAGGGGGGGCCGAGAGACCCAGTACTTC
few,.,TRBJ1-2,14,TRBV5-8,CASSFAGLNYGYTF,TGTGCCAGCAGCTTCGCAGGGCTTAACTATGGCTACACCTTC
many,.,TRBJ1-1,13,TRBV30,CAWSVADNTEAFF,TGTGCCTGGAGTGTAGCGGATAACACTGAAGCTTTCTTT
few,TRBD1,TRBJ1-6,14,TRBV18,CASSRDRGGSPLHF,TGTGCCAGCTCTCGGGACAGGGGAGGCTCACCCCTCCACTTT
.,TRBD1,TRBJ1-2,13,TRBV19,CASSPTGDYGYTF,TGTGCCAGTAGCCCGACAGGGGACTATGGCTACACCTTC
few,TRBD1,TRBJ1-4,14,TRBV5-8,CASSSGTGREKLFF,TGTGCCAGCAGCTCCGGGACAGGGAGGGAAAAACTGTTTTTT
few,.,TRBJ2-2,16,TRBV30,CAWSGDRRQITGELFF,TGTGCCTGGAGTGGAGACAGGCGACAAATCACCGGGGAGCTGTTTTTT
few,TRBD1,TRBJ2-1,14,TRBV28,CASSPYRGDNEQFF,TGTGCCAGCAGCCCCTACAGGGGAGACAATGAGCAGTTCTTC